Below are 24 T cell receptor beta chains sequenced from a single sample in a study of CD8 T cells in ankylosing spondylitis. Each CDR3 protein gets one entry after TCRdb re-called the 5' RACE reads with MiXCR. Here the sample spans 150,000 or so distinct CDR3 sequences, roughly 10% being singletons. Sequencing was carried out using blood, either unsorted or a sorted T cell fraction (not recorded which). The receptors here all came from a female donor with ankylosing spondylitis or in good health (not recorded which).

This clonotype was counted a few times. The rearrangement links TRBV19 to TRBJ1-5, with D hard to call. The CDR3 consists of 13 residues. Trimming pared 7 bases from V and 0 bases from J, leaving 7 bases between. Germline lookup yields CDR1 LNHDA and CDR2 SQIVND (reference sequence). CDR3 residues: CASNGDSNQPQHF. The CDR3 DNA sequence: TGTGCCAGTAACGGGGATAGCAATCAGCCCCAGCATTTT.

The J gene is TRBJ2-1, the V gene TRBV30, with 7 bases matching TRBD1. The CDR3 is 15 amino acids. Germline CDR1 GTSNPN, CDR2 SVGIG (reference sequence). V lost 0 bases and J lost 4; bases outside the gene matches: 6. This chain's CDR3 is CAWSVDRAPYNEQFF. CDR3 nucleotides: TGTGCCTGGAGTGTAGACAGGGCCCCTTACAATGAGCAGTTCTTC.

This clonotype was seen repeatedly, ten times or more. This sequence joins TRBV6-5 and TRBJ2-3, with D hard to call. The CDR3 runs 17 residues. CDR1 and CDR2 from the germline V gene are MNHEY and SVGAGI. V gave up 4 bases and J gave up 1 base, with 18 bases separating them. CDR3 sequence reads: CASSSPPGGYRTDTQYF. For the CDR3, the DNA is TGTGCCAGCAGTTCCCCTCCCGGCGGATACCGCACAGATACGCAGTATTTT.

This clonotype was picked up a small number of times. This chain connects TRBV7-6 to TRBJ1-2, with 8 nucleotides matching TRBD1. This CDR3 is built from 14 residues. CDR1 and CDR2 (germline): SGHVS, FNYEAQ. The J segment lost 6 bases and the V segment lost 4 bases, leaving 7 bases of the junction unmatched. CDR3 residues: CASSSASRGHGYTF. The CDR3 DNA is TGTGCCAGCAGCTCCGCGAGCAGGGGGCATGGCTACACCTTC. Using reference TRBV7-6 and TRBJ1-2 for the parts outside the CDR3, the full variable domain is GAGVSQSPRYKVTKRGQDVALRCDPISGHVSLYWYRQALGQGPEFLTYFNYEAQQDKSGLPNDRFSAERPEGSISTLTIQRTEQRDSAMYRCASSSASRGHGYTFGSGTRLTVV.

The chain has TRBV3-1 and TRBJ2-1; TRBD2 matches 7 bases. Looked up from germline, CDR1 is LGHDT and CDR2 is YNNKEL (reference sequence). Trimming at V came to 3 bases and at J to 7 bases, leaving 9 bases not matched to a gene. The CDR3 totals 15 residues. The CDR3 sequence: CASSHFREASNEQFF. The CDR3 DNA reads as TGTGCCAGCAGCCATTTCCGGGAGGCCTCGAATGAGCAGTTCTTC.

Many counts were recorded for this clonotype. The CDR3 DNA reads as TGTGCCAGCAGGGGACAGCTGAATCAGCCCCAGCATTTT. This sequence encodes CASRGQLNQPQHF. The gene calls are TRBV7-9 and TRBJ1-5; TRBD1 aligns across 7 bases. Germline assignment: CDR1 SEHNR and CDR2 FQNEAQ (reference sequence). Trimming at V came to 6 bases and at J to 4 bases, leaving 3 bases not matched to a gene. The CDR3 has 13 amino acids.

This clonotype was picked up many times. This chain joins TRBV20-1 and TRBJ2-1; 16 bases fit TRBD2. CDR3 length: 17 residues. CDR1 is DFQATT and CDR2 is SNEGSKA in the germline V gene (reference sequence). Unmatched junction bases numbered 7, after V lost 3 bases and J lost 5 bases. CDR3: CSARGLAGGPSNNEQFF. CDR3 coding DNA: TGCAGTGCTAGGGGACTAGCGGGAGGGCCATCTAACAATGAGCAGTTCTTC.

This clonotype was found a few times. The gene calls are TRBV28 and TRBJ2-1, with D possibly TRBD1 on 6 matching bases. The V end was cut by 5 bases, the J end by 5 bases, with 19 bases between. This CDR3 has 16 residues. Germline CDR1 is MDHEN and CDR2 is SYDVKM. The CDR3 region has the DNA TGTGCCAGCAGTCGTCTGCCGAGGGGGTGGAACAATGAGCAGTTCTTC. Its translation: CASSRLPRGWNNEQFF.

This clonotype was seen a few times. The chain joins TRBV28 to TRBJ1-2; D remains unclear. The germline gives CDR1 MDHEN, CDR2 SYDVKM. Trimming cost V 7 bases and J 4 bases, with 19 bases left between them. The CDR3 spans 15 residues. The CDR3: CASTFPEGDRYGYTF. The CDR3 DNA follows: TGTGCCAGCACTTTCCCAGAAGGAGATCGCTATGGCTACACCTTC.

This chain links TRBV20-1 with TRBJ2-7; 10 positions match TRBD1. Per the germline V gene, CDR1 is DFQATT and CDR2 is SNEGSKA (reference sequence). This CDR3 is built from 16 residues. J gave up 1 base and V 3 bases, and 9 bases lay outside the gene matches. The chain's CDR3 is CSARGPRDRGSYEQYF. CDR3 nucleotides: TGCAGTGCTAGGGGACCCCGGGACAGGGGATCCTACGAGCAGTACTTC.

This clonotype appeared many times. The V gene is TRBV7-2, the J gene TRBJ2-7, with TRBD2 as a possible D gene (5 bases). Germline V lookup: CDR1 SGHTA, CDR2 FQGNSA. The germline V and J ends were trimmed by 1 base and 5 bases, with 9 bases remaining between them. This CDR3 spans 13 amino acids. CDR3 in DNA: TGTGCCAGCAGCTTAGTCACTAGTGACGAGCAGTACTTC. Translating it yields CASSLVTSDEQYF.

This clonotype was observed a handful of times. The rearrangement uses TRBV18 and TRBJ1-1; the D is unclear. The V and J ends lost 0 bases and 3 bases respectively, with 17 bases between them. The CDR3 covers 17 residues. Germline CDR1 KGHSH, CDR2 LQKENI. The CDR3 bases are TGTGCCAGCTCACCACCACGTCTGGGTTTGGGTTACACTGAAGCTTTCTTT. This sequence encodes CASSPPRLGLGYTEAFF.

For the CDR3, the DNA is TGTGCCAGTAGCTCAAGGGGGGGTACCTACAATGAGCAGTTCTTC. Translation: CASSSRGGTYNEQFF. The chain combines TRBV19 with TRBJ2-1, with a tentative D call TRBD2 (7 bases). The CDR3 has 15 residues. Germline loops: CDR1 LNHDA, CDR2 SQIVND (reference sequence). Trimming left V 6 bases short and J 2 bases short, with 14 bases between.

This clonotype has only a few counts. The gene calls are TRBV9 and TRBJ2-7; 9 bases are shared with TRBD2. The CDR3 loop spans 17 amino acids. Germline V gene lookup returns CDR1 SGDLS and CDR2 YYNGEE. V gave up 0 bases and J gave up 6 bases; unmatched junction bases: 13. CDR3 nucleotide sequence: TGTGCCAGCAGCGTAGAGGTGGATATAGCGGGAGTATTCGAGCAGTACTTC. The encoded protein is CASSVEVDIAGVFEQYF.

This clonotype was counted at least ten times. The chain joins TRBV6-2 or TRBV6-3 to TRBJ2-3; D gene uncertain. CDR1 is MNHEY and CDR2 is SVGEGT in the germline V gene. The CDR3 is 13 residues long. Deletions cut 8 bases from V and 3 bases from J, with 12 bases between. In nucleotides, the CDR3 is TGTGCCAGCTTCCGGTCAGTGACAGATACGCAGTATTTT. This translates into CASFRSVTDTQYF.

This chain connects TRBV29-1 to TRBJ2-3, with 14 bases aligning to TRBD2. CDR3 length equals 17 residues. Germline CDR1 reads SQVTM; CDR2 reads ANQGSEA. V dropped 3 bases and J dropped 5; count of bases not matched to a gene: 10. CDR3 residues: CSVEGRLAGGPGDTQYF. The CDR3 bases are TGCAGCGTTGAGGGAAGACTAGCGGGAGGGCCCGGAGATACGCAGTATTTT.

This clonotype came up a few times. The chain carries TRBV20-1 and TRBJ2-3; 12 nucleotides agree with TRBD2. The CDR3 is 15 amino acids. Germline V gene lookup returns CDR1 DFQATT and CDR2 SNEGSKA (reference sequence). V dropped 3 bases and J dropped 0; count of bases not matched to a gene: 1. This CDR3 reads CSARGTSGSTDTQYF. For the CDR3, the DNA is TGCAGTGCTAGGGGGACTAGCGGGAGCACAGATACGCAGTATTTT.

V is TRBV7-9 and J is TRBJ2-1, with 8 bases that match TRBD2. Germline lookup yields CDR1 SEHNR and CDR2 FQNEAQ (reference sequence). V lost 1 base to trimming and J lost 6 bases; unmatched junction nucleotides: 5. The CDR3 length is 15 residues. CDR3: CASSLGGTRTNEQFF. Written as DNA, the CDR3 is TGTGCCAGCAGCTTAGGGGGGACTAGAACCAATGAGCAGTTCTTC.

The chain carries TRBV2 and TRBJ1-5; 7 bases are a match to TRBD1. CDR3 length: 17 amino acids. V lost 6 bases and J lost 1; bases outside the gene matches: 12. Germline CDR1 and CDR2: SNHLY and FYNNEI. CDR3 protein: CASRATGSQLSNQPQHF. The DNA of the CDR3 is TGTGCCAGCAGAGCGACAGGGTCTCAGCTAAGCAATCAGCCCCAGCATTTT.

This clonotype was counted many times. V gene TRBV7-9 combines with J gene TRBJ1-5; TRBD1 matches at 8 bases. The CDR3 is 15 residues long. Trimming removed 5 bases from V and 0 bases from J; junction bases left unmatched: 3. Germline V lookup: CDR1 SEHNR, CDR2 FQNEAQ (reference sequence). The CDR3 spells CASSVGQGSNQPQHF. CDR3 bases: TGTGCCAGCAGCGTCGGACAGGGTAGCAATCAGCCCCAGCATTTT.

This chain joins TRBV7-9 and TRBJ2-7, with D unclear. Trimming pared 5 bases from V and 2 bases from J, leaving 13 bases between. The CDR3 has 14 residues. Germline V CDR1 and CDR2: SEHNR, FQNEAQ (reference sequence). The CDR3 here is CASSPLEKTYEQYF. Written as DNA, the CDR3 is TGTGCCAGCAGCCCTCTTGAAAAGACCTACGAGCAGTACTTC.

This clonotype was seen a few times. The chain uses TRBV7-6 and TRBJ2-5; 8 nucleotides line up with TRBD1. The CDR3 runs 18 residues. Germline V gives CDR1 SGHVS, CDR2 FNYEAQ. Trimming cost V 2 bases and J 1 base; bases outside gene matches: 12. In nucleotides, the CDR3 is TGTGCCAGCAGCTTAAACCCCATTGGACAGGGCCTCCAAGAGACCCAGTACTTC. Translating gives CASSLNPIGQGLQETQYF.

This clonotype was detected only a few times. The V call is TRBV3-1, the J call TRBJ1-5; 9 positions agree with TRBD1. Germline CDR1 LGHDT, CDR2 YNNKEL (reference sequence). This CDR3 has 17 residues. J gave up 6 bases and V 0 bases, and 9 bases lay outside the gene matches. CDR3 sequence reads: CASSQEGGTGGVQPQHF. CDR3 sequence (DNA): TGTGCCAGCAGCCAAGAGGGGGGTACAGGGGGCGTTCAGCCCCAGCATTTT.

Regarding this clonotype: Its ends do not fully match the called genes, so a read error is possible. CDR3 in amino acids: CASSLGLVCNEQFF. Here the CDR3 DNA reads TGTGCCAGCAGCCTCGGGCTCGTCTGCAATGAGCAGTTCTTC. This chain links TRBV4-1 with TRBJ2-1; the D is unclear. Germline CDR1 reads MGHRA; CDR2 reads YSYEKL. This CDR3 has 14 residues.